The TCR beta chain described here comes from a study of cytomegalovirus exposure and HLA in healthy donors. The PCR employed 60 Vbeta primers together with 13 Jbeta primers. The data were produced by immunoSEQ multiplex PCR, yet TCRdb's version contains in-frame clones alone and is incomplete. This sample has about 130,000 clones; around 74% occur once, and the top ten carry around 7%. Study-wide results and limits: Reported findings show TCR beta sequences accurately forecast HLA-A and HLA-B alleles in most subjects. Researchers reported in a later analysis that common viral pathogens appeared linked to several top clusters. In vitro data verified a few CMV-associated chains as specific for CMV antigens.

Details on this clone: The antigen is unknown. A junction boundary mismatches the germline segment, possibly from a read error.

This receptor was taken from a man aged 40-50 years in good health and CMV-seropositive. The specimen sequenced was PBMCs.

CDR3 protein: CASNSGGLATVF. CDR3 bases: TGTGCCAGCAACAGCGGGGGACTCGCGACGGTCTTC. This chain connects TRBV25-1 to TRBJ2-1, with 8 bases aligning to TRBD2. Germline V gene data show CDR1 as MGHDK and CDR2 as SYGVNS. This CDR3 is 12 amino acids long.